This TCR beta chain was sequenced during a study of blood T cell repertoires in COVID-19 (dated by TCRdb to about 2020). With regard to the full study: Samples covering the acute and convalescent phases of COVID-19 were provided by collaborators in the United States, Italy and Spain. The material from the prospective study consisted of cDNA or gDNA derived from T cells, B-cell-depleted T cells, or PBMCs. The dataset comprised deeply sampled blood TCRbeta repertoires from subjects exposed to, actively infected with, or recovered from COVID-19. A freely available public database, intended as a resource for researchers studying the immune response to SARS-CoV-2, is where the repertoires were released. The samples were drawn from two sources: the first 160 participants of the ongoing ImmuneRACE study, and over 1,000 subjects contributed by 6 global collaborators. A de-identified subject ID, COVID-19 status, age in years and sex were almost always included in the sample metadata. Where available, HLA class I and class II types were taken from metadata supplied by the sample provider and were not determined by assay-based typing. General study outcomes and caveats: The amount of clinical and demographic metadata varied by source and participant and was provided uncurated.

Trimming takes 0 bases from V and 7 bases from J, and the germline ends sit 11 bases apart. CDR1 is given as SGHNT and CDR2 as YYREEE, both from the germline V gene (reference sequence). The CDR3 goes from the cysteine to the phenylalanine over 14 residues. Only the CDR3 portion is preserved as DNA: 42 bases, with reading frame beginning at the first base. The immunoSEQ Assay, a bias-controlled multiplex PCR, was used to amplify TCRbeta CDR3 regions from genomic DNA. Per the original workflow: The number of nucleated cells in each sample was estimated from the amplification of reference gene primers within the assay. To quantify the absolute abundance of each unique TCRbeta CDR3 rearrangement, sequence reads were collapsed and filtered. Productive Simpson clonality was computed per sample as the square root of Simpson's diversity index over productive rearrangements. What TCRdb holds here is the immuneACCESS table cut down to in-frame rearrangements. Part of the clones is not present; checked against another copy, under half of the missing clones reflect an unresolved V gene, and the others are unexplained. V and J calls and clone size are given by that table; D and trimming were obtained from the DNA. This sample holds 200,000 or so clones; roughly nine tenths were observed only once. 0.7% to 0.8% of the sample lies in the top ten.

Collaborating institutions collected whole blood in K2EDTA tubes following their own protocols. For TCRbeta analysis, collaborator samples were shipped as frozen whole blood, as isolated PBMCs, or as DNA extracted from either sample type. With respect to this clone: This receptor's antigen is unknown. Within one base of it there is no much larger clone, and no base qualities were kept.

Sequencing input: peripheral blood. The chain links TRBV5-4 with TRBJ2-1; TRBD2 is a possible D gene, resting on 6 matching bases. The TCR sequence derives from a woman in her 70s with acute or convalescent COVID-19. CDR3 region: CASSLAETRNEQFF. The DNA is TGTGCCAGCAGCTTGGCCGAGACTAGGAATGAGCAGTTCTTC. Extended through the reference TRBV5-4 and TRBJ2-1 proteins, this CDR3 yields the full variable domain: ETGVTQSPTHLIKTRGQQVTLRCSSQSGHNTVSWYQQALGQGPQFIFQYYREEENGRGNFPPRFSGLQFPNYSSELNVNALELDDSALYLCASSLAETRNEQFFGPGTRLTVL.